Following are 10 T cell receptor beta chains from one sample sequenced in a study of response to subunit inactivated influenza vaccine. TCRdb re-derived calls from the RT-PCR reads in MiXCR, one entry per CDR3 protein. This table has about half a million distinct CDR3 sequences, roughly 11% appearing once. Source: PBMCs from blood, taken roughly 48 days after vaccination. The receptor set was obtained from a man aged 45-60 years who received an inactivated influenza vaccine.

This clonotype was counted only a few times. V usage is TRBV6-2 or TRBV6-3 and J usage is TRBJ2-1, with D unresolved. The V and J ends lost 8 bases and 6 bases respectively, with 11 bases between them. This CDR3 spans 12 amino acids. In germline, CDR1 is MNHEY, CDR2 SVGEGT. The CDR3, as DNA: TGTGCCAGCTCTAAGTGGGTCAATGAGCAGTTCTTC. This encodes CASSKWVNEQFF.

This clonotype was seen many times. The J gene is TRBJ2-5, the V gene TRBV20-1; D is uncertain. This CDR3 has 13 amino acids. CDR1 and CDR2 from the germline V gene are DFQATT and SNEGSKA (reference sequence). V was cut by 0 bases and J by 1 base, with 6 bases left in between. The CDR3 region is CSARDLVQETQYF. The CDR3 region has the DNA TGCAGTGCTAGAGATCTAGTCCAAGAGACCCAGTACTTC.

The genes are TRBV5-1 and TRBJ2-2; tentatively, D is TRBD1 (5 bases). Germline values: CDR1 SGHRS, CDR2 YFSETQ. CDR3 length: 16 amino acids. Trimming shortened V by 4 bases and J by 4 bases, and 17 bases separated the two germline ends. In DNA form, the CDR3 reads TGCGCCAGCAGCCAAGACGCCGACAGAGGCACCGGGGAGCTGTTTTTT. Translation gives CASSQDADRGTGELFF.

This clonotype has a count of ten or more. The chain recombines TRBV10-3 with TRBJ2-1, with D possibly matching TRBD2 (5 bases). The CDR3 length is 15 residues. Germline values: CDR1 ENHRY, CDR2 SYGVKD. Between the trimmed V and J ends, which lost 7 bases and 9 bases, there was a span of 22 bases. The CDR3 is CAITETTGSPSEQFF. The DNA of the CDR3 is TGTGCCATCACGGAGACTACGGGCAGTCCCAGTGAGCAGTTCTTC.

This clonotype was detected a few times. V gene TRBV5-1 combines with J gene TRBJ1-1; no firm D call. Germline-derived CDR1 and CDR2 are SGHRS and YFSETQ. The CDR3 has 15 amino acids. Deletions cut 0 bases from V and 0 bases from J, with 9 bases between. The CDR3 here is CASSLDREMNTEAFF. CDR3 sequence (DNA): TGCGCCAGCAGCTTGGATCGCGAAATGAACACTGAAGCTTTCTTT.

This sequence joins TRBV4-2 and TRBJ2-3, with D uncertain. The CDR3 has 13 residues. Germline V gene sequence: CDR1 LGHNA, CDR2 YNFKEQ. V was trimmed by 0 bases and J by 8 bases, leaving 9 bases between them. The CDR3 here is CASSQDRAGTQYF. As DNA, the CDR3 is TGTGCCAGCAGCCAAGATCGGGCAGGTACGCAGTATTTT.

This clonotype was seen at least ten times. The chain uses TRBV28 and TRBJ2-7; D is uncertain. The length of the CDR3 is 15 residues. Per the germline V gene, CDR1 is MDHEN and CDR2 is SYDVKM. V was cut by 5 bases and J by 2 bases, with 16 bases left in between. The CDR3 DNA sequence: TGTGCCAGCAGTGGGCCACACGTGGAACCCTACGAGCAGTACTTC. Amino acid sequence: CASSGPHVEPYEQYF. Complete variable domain (other parts from reference TRBV28 and TRBJ2-7): DVKVTQSSRYLVKRTGEKVFLECVQDMDHENMFWYRQDPGLGLRLIYFSYDVKMKEKGDIPEGYSVSREKKERFSLILESASTNQTSMYLCASSGPHVEPYEQYFGPGTRLTVT.

The chain uses TRBV4-1 and TRBJ2-7; a weak D match, TRBD1 (5 bases). The CDR3 contains 14 residues. Per germline, CDR1 MGHRA and CDR2 YSYEKL. The germline V and J ends were trimmed by 1 base and 2 bases, with 9 bases remaining between them. CDR3 loop: CASSQGWGPYEQYF. The CDR3 DNA reads as TGCGCCAGCAGCCAAGGGTGGGGCCCCTACGAGCAGTACTTC.

This chain joins TRBV28 and TRBJ2-5; D may be TRBD1 (5 bases). This CDR3 is 12 amino acids long. V was clipped by 5 bases and J by 5 bases, with 9 bases between them. The germline V gene encodes CDR1 MDHEN and CDR2 SYDVKM. The CDR3, as DNA: TGTGCCAGCAGTAGGGGATTCGAGACCCAGTACTTC. Translated: CASSRGFETQYF. The full variable domain, in which reference TRBV28 and TRBJ2-5 provide the parts outside the CDR3, is DVKVTQSSRYLVKRTGEKVFLECVQDMDHENMFWYRQDPGLGLRLIYFSYDVKMKEKGDIPEGYSVSREKKERFSLILESASTNQTSMYLCASSRGFETQYFGPGTRLLVL.

For this clonotype: A read error is possible here, since a much larger clone lies one base away. The chain couples TRBV29-1 to TRBJ2-7; D may correspond to TRBD1 or TRBD2 (5 bases each). Germline CDR1 is SQVTM and CDR2 is ANQGSEA. CDR3 length: 13 residues. The CDR3 coding sequence is TGCAGCATTGAAAAGGGGAGTCCCTACGAGCAGTACTTC. It encodes CSIEKGSPYEQYF.